This T cell receptor (beta chain) emerged from a study of CD8+ T cells in alopecia areata. Study outcomes and limitations: A great number of expanded lesional clones endured in scalp and blood during tofacitinib.

The treatment here: oral pan-JAK inhibitor, 5-10 mg twice daily. As to this clone: Antigen unknown.

V lost 3 bases and J lost 0; bases outside the gene matches: 14. The CDR3 sequence is 18 residues long. Germline CDR1 SQVTM, CDR2 ANQGSEA. Extracted from the samples, RNA was reverse transcribed into cDNA to serve as the sequencing template. Produced via immunoSEQ multiplex PCR; TCRdb's table is partial and in-frame only. The data contain over 150,000 clones, roughly 60% of them singletons. This chain links TRBV29-1 with TRBJ2-4; 7 bases map to TRBD1. The sample here was CD4+ T cells sorted from blood, taken at week 24, from a patient treated with tofacitinib. The receptor was isolated from a human donor with alopecia areata. The CDR3 sequence is CSVEQNLGGNLAKNIQYF. CDR3 DNA sequence: TGCAGCGTTGAGCAAAACCTAGGGGGCAACTTAGCCAAAAACATTCAGTACTTC.